These 21 T cell receptor beta chains came from one sample sequenced in a study of T cells in narcolepsy. Generated by immunoSEQ multiplex PCR, the TCRdb table keeps only in-frame clones and is missing some. The sample includes about 22,000 clones, around 80% of them seen just once. The sequencing input was memory (CD45RA-) CD4+ T cells from blood. Receptor source: a human donor in good health.

The chain is built from TRBV18 and TRBJ2-5; maybe TRBD2 (6 bases). The V gene's germline CDR1 is KGHSH and CDR2 LQKENI. The CDR3 contains 14 residues. The V gene lost 6 bases and the J gene lost 5 bases, with 16 bases spanning the gap. CDR3 loop: CASSPTRAGETQYF. The CDR3 DNA is TGTGCCAGCTCGCCCACTAGGGCGGGGGAGACCCAGTACTTC. The whole variable domain, remainder taken from reference TRBV18 and TRBJ2-5, is NAGVMQNPRHLVRRRGQEARLRCSPMKGHSHVYWYRQLPEEGLKFMVYLQKENIIDESGMPKERFSAEFPKEGPSILRIQQVVRGDSAAYFCASSPTRAGETQYFGPGTRLLVL.

This clone was found once. The chain recombines TRBV1 with TRBJ2-5; the table's TRBD2 call for D was not verified on the DNA. TRBV1 represents a pseudogene. The CDR3 length is 17 residues. For the CDR3, the DNA is TGCACCAGCAGCCAAGCGACTAGCGGGGGGCGGATGGAGACCCAGTACTTC. Amino acids: CTSSQATSGGRMETQYF.

This sequence joins TRBV7-2 and TRBJ2-3; 9 bases are shared with TRBD2. CDR1 is SGHTA, CDR2 FQGNSA, per germline. The length of the CDR3 is 16 residues. Trimming took 2 bases from V and 7 from J; bases not matched to a gene: 10. CDR3 sequence (DNA): TGTGCCAGCAGCTTACGTGGCGGGGGGGCCCGGAATACGCAGTATTTT. It encodes CASSLRGGGARNTQYF.

The chain is built from TRBV5-5 and TRBJ1-2; no reliable D call. The V end was cut by 0 bases, the J end by 0 bases, with 9 bases between. The CDR3 contains 15 residues. Germline CDR1 and CDR2: SGHKS and YYEKEE (reference sequence). The CDR3 sequence: CASSLDVGTNYGYTF. CDR3 DNA sequence: TGTGCCAGCAGCTTGGATGTGGGGACTAACTATGGCTACACCTTC.

In regard to this clone: At one of its ends the junction is not consistent with the germline gene, which may arise from a read error. This chain connects TRBV7-7 to TRBJ2-1; possibly TRBD1 for D (6 bases). Germline V CDR1 and CDR2: SSHAT, FNYEAQ (reference sequence). The CDR3 has 13 amino acids. CDR3 sequence: CASSLGQRYEQFF. Written as DNA, the CDR3 is TGTGCTAGCAGCTTAGGACAGAGATATGAGCAGTTCTTC.

The gene calls are TRBV6-5 and TRBJ1-6; the match to TRBD1 covers 8 bases. CDR1 MNHEY and CDR2 SVGAGI come from the germline V gene. Trimming cost V 4 bases and J 7 bases; bases outside gene matches: 6. The CDR3 is 15 amino acids. DNA of the CDR3: TGTGCCAGCAGTTTATCAGGGGGCGCGAATTCACCCCTCCACTTT. Translation: CASSLSGGANSPLHF.

The V and J genes are TRBV6-5 and TRBJ1-3; D uncertain. The CDR3 spans 16 residues. Trimming stripped 0 bases from V and 0 bases from J, with 9 bases between. From germline, CDR1 is MNHEY and CDR2 SVGAGI. The DNA of the CDR3 is TGTGCCAGCAGTTACTCGATACGTGCCTCTGGAAACACCATATATTTT. Translation gives CASSYSIRASGNTIYF.

The chain employs TRBV5-5 and TRBJ2-7; 10 positions agree with TRBD1. With V trimmed by 3 bases and J by 6 bases, 6 bases remained unmatched. The CDR3 extends over 14 amino acids. Germline values: CDR1 SGHKS, CDR2 YYEKEE (reference sequence). The CDR3 DNA reads as TGTGCCAGCAGCTCCGGGACAGGGGTCATCGAGCAGTACTTC. Protein sequence: CASSSGTGVIEQYF.

The chain recombines TRBV7-2 with TRBJ2-1; the match to TRBD2 covers 7 bases. CDR1 and CDR2 from the germline V gene are SGHTA and FQGNSA. V lost 6 bases to trimming and J lost 10 bases; unmatched junction nucleotides: 9. The CDR3 totals 13 residues. As DNA, the CDR3 is TGTGCCAGCAGTAGACTAGCCGGAGTAGAGCAGTTCTTC. Translation gives CASSRLAGVEQFF.

V gene TRBV18 combines with J gene TRBJ1-2; no definite D call. The V end lost 3 bases, the J end lost 8 bases, and 13 bases lay between the germline ends. Germline CDR1 and CDR2: KGHSH and LQKENI. This CDR3 spans 13 amino acids. CDR3 protein: CASSPSDTRGYTF. In DNA form, the CDR3 reads TGTGCCAGCTCACCCAGTGACACGCGGGGCTACACCTTC.

The chain links TRBV10-2 to TRBJ1-6; 7 bases map to TRBD1. CDR3 length equals 15 residues. Per germline, CDR1 WSHSY and CDR2 SAAADI. V lost 3 bases and J lost 6; bases outside the gene matches: 5. CDR3 sequence: CASSETTGSNSPLHF. In DNA, the CDR3 is TGCGCCAGCAGTGAAACGACAGGGAGTAATTCACCCCTCCACTTT.

This chain links TRBV29-1 with TRBJ1-2; 7 nucleotides align to TRBD1. Germline lookup yields CDR1 SQVTM and CDR2 ANQGSEA. This CDR3 region has 13 residues. V was clipped by 5 bases and J by 1 base; unmatched bases: 4. DNA for the CDR3: TGCAGCGTTCAGACAGGGCTTAACTATGGCTACACCTTC. This sequence encodes CSVQTGLNYGYTF.

DNA of the CDR3: TGTGCCAGCAGCTACAGACCTTCTAGCACAGATACGCAGTATTTT. Its protein is CASSYRPSSTDTQYF. This chain links TRBV7-3 with TRBJ2-3; D is undetermined. The germline CDR1 and CDR2 sequences are SGHTA and FQGTGA. This CDR3 contains 15 residues. Trimming removed 4 bases at V and 0 bases at J, with 11 bases between.

V gene TRBV6-5 combines with J gene TRBJ1-6, with TRBD1 matching 7 bases. The CDR3 totals 16 residues. Germline values: CDR1 MNHEY, CDR2 SVGAGI. V was pared by 2 bases and J by 7 bases, with 8 bases of the junction left unmatched. The DNA of the CDR3 is TGTGCCAGCAGTTACGGGTGGCCAGGGGGGAATTCACCCCTCCACTTT. This gives the protein CASSYGWPGGNSPLHF.

This clone was observed a handful of times. The chain uses TRBV7-8 and TRBJ1-5; D is unresolved. V was pared by 1 base and J by 7 bases, with 8 bases between. The CDR3 contains 13 residues. In germline, CDR1 is SGHVS, CDR2 FQNEAQ. The CDR3 DNA reads TGTGCCAGCAGCTTAGACGTGGAACAGCCCCAGCATTTT. Its translation is CASSLDVEQPQHF.

The rearrangement uses TRBV7-2 and TRBJ1-3, with unresolved D. This CDR3 has 16 residues. Germline V CDR1 and CDR2: SGHTA, FQGNSA. Trimming took off 1 base at V and 4 bases at J, with 14 bases between the two ends. CDR3 region: CASSLGGISNGNTIYF. DNA of the CDR3: TGTGCCAGCAGCTTAGGGGGAATAAGTAACGGAAACACCATATATTTT.

The chain uses TRBV5-4 and TRBJ2-2; D is possibly TRBD1 (7 bases). The CDR3 consists of 16 residues. Germline values: CDR1 SGHNT, CDR2 YYREEE (reference sequence). The V end was cut by 3 bases, the J end by 5 bases, with 17 bases between. CDR3: CASSSLRDRRTGELFF. CDR3 nucleotides: TGTGCCAGCAGCTCTCTGCGGGACAGAAGGACCGGGGAGCTGTTTTTT. The full variable domain, its missing parts supplied by reference TRBV5-4 and TRBJ2-2, is ETGVTQSPTHLIKTRGQQVTLRCSSQSGHNTVSWYQQALGQGPQFIFQYYREEENGRGNFPPRFSGLQFPNYSSELNVNALELDDSALYLCASSSLRDRRTGELFFGEGSRLTVL.

This chain connects TRBV23-1 to TRBJ2-3; TRBD2 matches at 15 bases. TRBV23-1 is labeled an ORF, and its function is uncertain. CDR3 size: 19 residues. The V and J ends lost 3 bases and 5 bases, in that order; junction bases with no gene match: 12. The CDR3 DNA follows: TGCGCCAGCAGTCATTCCCCCGGACTAGCGGGGGGGCAGAGAGATACGCAGTATTTT. Translation: CASSHSPGLAGGQRDTQYF.

The V call is TRBV2, the J call TRBJ1-2; D call uncertain. The CDR3 is 13 residues long. V was shortened by 4 bases and J by 1 base, with 7 bases between the two germline ends. Germline V gives CDR1 SNHLY, CDR2 FYNNEI. The CDR3 region has the DNA TGTGCCAGCAGTGGTGGAGGTAACTATGGCTACACCTTC. Its protein product is CASSGGGNYGYTF. The complete variable domain, with remaining parts taken from reference TRBV2 and TRBJ1-2, reads EPEVTQTPSHQVTQMGQEVILRCVPISNHLYFYWYRQILGQKVEFLVSFYNNEISEKSEIFDDQFSVERPDGSNFTLKIRSTKLEDSAMYFCASSGGGNYGYTFGSGTRLTVV.

The chain uses TRBV11-3 and TRBJ2-1; D uncertain. Trimming took off 1 base at V and 2 bases at J, with 12 bases between the two ends. Germline loops: CDR1 SGHNT, CDR2 YENEEA. The CDR3 loop spans 16 amino acids. DNA for the CDR3: TGTGCCAGCAGCTTAGTTAGTCTAAGGACCTACAATGAGCAGTTCTTC. Translation gives CASSLVSLRTYNEQFF.

The V and J genes are TRBV19 and TRBJ1-6, with D hard to call. CDR1 is LNHDA and CDR2 is SQIVND in the germline V gene (reference sequence). This CDR3 has 14 amino acids. Trimming took 7 bases from V and 0 from J, leaving 7 bases between them. CDR3 in amino acids: CASTGSSYNSPLHF. In nucleotides, the CDR3 is TGTGCCAGTACCGGTAGCTCCTATAATTCACCCCTCCACTTT.